One and the same sample provided the 29 T cell receptor beta chains below, sequenced in a study of OX40 agonist ivuxolimab in advanced cancers. The assay was immunoSEQ multiplex PCR, and TCRdb's table has in-frame clones only and misses some. The sample lists tens of thousands of clones, more than 80% occurring once. This specimen consisted of CD4+ or CD8+ T cells sorted from blood, obtained in a trial of the OX40 agonist ivuxolimab. These receptors all come from an adult with an advanced solid tumor such as melanoma, head and neck, liver or kidney cancer.

The chain combines TRBV4-1 with TRBJ1-4, with no clear D. This CDR3 contains 16 residues. Trimming stripped 0 bases from V and 8 bases from J, with 16 bases between. Germline CDR1 MGHRA, CDR2 YSYEKL. The CDR3, as DNA: TGCGCCAGCAGCCAAGATCCCCTTGGGGTAAAGGAAAAACTGTTTTTT. It yields the protein CASSQDPLGVKEKLFF.

The V and J genes are TRBV19 and TRBJ2-5; no clear D. V was trimmed by 5 bases and J by 4 bases, leaving 5 bases between them. The CDR3 length is 11 residues. CDR1 is LNHDA, CDR2 SQIVND, per germline (reference sequence). The CDR3 nucleotides read TGTGCCAGTAGTCCGGGAGAGACCCAGTACTTC. Translated, it gives CASSPGETQYF.

The chain joins TRBV27 to TRBJ2-1; the match to TRBD2 covers 12 bases. V was pared by 2 bases and J by 7 bases, with 6 bases of the junction left unmatched. The germline V gene has CDR1 MNHEY and CDR2 SMNVEV (reference sequence). The CDR3 extends over 16 amino acids. The DNA for the CDR3 is TGTGCCAGCAGTTTAAGACTAGCGGGGGCGGGGAATGAGCAGTTCTTC. Residues: CASSLRLAGAGNEQFF.

V gene TRBV5-1 combines with J gene TRBJ2-7; 8 bases are a match to TRBD2. V was pared by 2 bases and J by 6 bases, with 10 bases of the junction left unmatched. The CDR3 is 15 amino acids. Germline CDR1 SGHRS, CDR2 YFSETQ. The CDR3 region has the DNA TGCGCCAGCAGCTTAACAGCGGGAGTAGATGGCGAGCAGTACTTC. This sequence encodes CASSLTAGVDGEQYF.

The chain employs TRBV2 and TRBJ2-4; no definite D call. Trimming stripped 1 base from V and 0 bases from J, with 10 bases between. Germline loops: CDR1 SNHLY, CDR2 FYNNEI. This CDR3 contains 16 residues. CDR3 coding DNA: TGTGCCAGCAGTGAAGAAGTACCTCTAGCCAAAAACATTCAGTACTTC. This gives the protein CASSEEVPLAKNIQYF.

The V and J genes are TRBV11-3 and TRBJ2-2; 7 bases align to TRBD2. The CDR3 is made up of 15 amino acids. Trimming at V came to 5 bases and at J to 3 bases, leaving 6 bases not matched to a gene. Germline values: CDR1 SGHNT, CDR2 YENEEA. DNA for the CDR3: TGTGCCAGCAGCGCCCGCCTAGCGGACACCGGGGAGCTGTTTTTT. Its protein is CASSARLADTGELFF. Combining the CDR3 with reference TRBV11-3 and TRBJ2-2 gives the whole variable domain EAGVVQSPRYKIIEKKQPVAFWCNPISGHNTLYWYLQNLGQGPELLIRYENEEAVDDSQLPKDRFSAERLKGVDSTLKIQPAELGDSAVYLCASSARLADTGELFFGEGSRLTVL.

This clone was seen a few times. This CDR3 is CASSEAIGISADTQYF. The CDR3 DNA is TGCGCCAGCAGTGAAGCAATAGGGATCAGTGCAGATACGCAGTATTTT. The V gene is TRBV10-1, the J gene TRBJ2-3; D gene ambiguous. Germline V CDR1 and CDR2: WNHNN, SYGVQD (reference sequence). The ends were cut back, 3 bases at V and 4 bases at J, with 17 bases in the middle. This CDR3 region has 16 residues.

V gene TRBV5-4 combines with J gene TRBJ1-4; D not certain. The CDR3 is 15 amino acids. Per the germline V gene, CDR1 is SGHNT and CDR2 is YYREEE (reference sequence). The germline V and J ends were trimmed by 1 base and 6 bases, with 13 bases remaining between them. This CDR3 is CASSLRSLTYEKLFF. CDR3 sequence (DNA): TGTGCCAGCAGCTTGCGGAGTCTTACTTATGAAAAACTGTTTTTT.

The rearrangement uses TRBV5-4 and TRBJ1-1; 8 positions match TRBD1. V dropped 4 bases and J dropped 10; count of bases not matched to a gene: 12. The CDR3 has 14 amino acids. Germline CDR1 and CDR2: SGHNT and YYREEE (reference sequence). Written as DNA, the CDR3 is TGTGCCAGCAGCGATTATGGACAGGGAGGTTTAGCTTTCTTT. It codes for CASSDYGQGGLAFF.

This clone was found once. The genes are TRBV7-6 and TRBJ2-3; D might be TRBD1 (5 bases). V gave up 4 bases and J gave up 5 bases, with 10 bases separating them. There are 13 residues in the CDR3. The germline V gene encodes CDR1 SGHVS and CDR2 FNYEAQ. The CDR3 nucleotides read TGTGCCAGCAGCTCAGGGTGGGAAGATACGCAGTATTTT. Translating it yields CASSSGWEDTQYF.

This clone was observed a handful of times. The chain couples TRBV5-4 to TRBJ2-2; 9 positions match TRBD1. In germline, CDR1 is SGHNT, CDR2 YYREEE (reference sequence). The V and J ends lost 0 bases and 4 bases, in that order; junction bases with no gene match: 4. The CDR3 loop spans 16 amino acids. As DNA, the CDR3 is TGTGCCAGCAGCTTGGGGGGACAGGGAGGCACCGGGGAGCTGTTTTTT. Its protein is CASSLGGQGGTGELFF.

This clone was found a few times. This chain joins TRBV19 and TRBJ2-6; D might be TRBD2 (5 bases). The CDR3 runs to 15 residues. CDR1 and CDR2 from the germline V gene are LNHDA and SQIVND (reference sequence). V lost 3 bases and J lost 2, with 8 bases in between. Here the CDR3 DNA reads TGTGCCAGTAGTATTACCGGGGCTGGGGCCAACGTCCTGACTTTC. It encodes CASSITGAGANVLTF.

The chain's CDR3 is CASSLDLAGGSNEQFF. CDR3 DNA sequence: TGCGCCAGCAGCTTGGATCTAGCGGGAGGCTCCAATGAGCAGTTCTTC. V and J are TRBV5-1 and TRBJ2-1, with 11 nucleotides matching TRBD2. The germline V gene has CDR1 SGHRS and CDR2 YFSETQ. The V gene end was trimmed by 0 bases and the J gene end by 6 bases; junction bases not matched to a gene: 5. The CDR3 sequence is 16 residues long. Combining the CDR3 with reference TRBV5-1 and TRBJ2-1 gives the whole variable domain KAGVTQTPRYLIKTRGQQVTLSCSPISGHRSVSWYQQTPGQGLQFLFEYFSETQRNKGNFPGRFSGRQFSNSRSEMNVSTLELGDSALYLCASSLDLAGGSNEQFFGPGTRLTVL.

This clone has only one observation. As DNA, the CDR3 is TGTGCCAGCAGCTCCTTCAGGGCACAGGGGAACACTGAAGCTTTCTTT. Amino acids: CASSSFRAQGNTEAFF. The chain has TRBV5-4 and TRBJ1-1, with D possibly TRBD1 on 6 matching bases. Trimming removed 3 bases at V and 1 base at J, with 16 bases between. Germline CDR1 SGHNT, CDR2 YYREEE (reference sequence). The CDR3 covers 16 residues. Full variable domain (rest looked up from reference TRBV5-4 and TRBJ1-1): ETGVTQSPTHLIKTRGQQVTLRCSSQSGHNTVSWYQQALGQGPQFIFQYYREEENGRGNFPPRFSGLQFPNYSSELNVNALELDDSALYLCASSSFRAQGNTEAFFGQGTRLTVV.

This clone was observed once. V and J are TRBV10-3 and TRBJ2-5, with D uncertain. Trimming cost V 4 bases and J 1 base, with 4 bases left between them. The CDR3 is 12 residues long. Germline CDR1 and CDR2: ENHRY and SYGVKD. Here the CDR3 DNA reads TGTGCCATCAGTGCAGGCCAAGAGACCCAGTACTTC. Translated, it gives CAISAGQETQYF.

This sequence joins TRBV7-7 and TRBJ2-5; a possible D gene is TRBD2 (6 bases). Germline CDR1 SSHAT, CDR2 FNYEAQ (reference sequence). This CDR3 spans 14 amino acids. Trimming removed 5 bases at V and 5 bases at J, with 15 bases between. The CDR3 coding sequence is TGTGCCAGCAGCGGAGGGGCCGTCCGGGAGACCCAGTACTTC. It specifies CASSGGAVRETQYF.

The chain has TRBV5-1 and TRBJ2-7, with D perhaps matching TRBD2 (5 bases). Deletions cut 4 bases from V and 3 bases from J, with 14 bases between. From germline, CDR1 is SGHRS and CDR2 YFSETQ. This CDR3 comprises 14 residues. DNA for the CDR3: TGCGCCAGCAGCCCGCTAATCGGACTCTACGAGCAGTACTTC. It encodes CASSPLIGLYEQYF.

V is TRBV9 and J is TRBJ2-7; no clear D gene. The CDR3 has 15 amino acids. Looked up from germline, CDR1 is SGDLS and CDR2 is YYNGEE. V was shortened by 0 bases and J by 2 bases, with 12 bases between the two germline ends. This CDR3 reads CASSVDPTSTYEQYF. The CDR3 nucleotides read TGTGCCAGCAGCGTAGATCCGACTTCAACCTACGAGCAGTACTTC.

The CDR3 bases are TGCGCCAGCAGCTTGGGGACAGGGAAGGCAGAGACCCAGTACTTC. Translating gives CASSLGTGKAETQYF. V and J are TRBV5-1 and TRBJ2-5; 8 bases line up with TRBD1. The CDR3 loop spans 15 amino acids. CDR1 is SGHRS and CDR2 is YFSETQ in the germline V gene. With 0 bases clipped from V and 4 bases from J, the junction kept 5 bases outside the gene matches. The full variable domain, completed using reference TRBV5-1 and TRBJ2-5, is KAGVTQTPRYLIKTRGQQVTLSCSPISGHRSVSWYQQTPGQGLQFLFEYFSETQRNKGNFPGRFSGRQFSNSRSEMNVSTLELGDSALYLCASSLGTGKAETQYFGPGTRLLVL.

V usage is TRBV27 and J usage is TRBJ2-1; 9 bases fit TRBD2. The J segment lost 4 bases and the V segment lost 7 bases, leaving 8 bases of the junction unmatched. The CDR3 spans 15 residues. Germline loops: CDR1 MNHEY, CDR2 SMNVEV (reference sequence). The CDR3 DNA reads TGTGCCAGCAAGCGGGGGGCCCTGATTTACAATGAGCAGTTCTTC. Amino acid sequence: CASKRGALIYNEQFF.

The chain has TRBV2 and TRBJ2-1; D gene ambiguous. The CDR3 spans 12 residues. Germline values: CDR1 SNHLY, CDR2 FYNNEI. Trimming left V 0 bases short and J 8 bases short, with 5 bases between. CDR3 loop: CASSEALYEQFF. The DNA of the CDR3 is TGTGCCAGCAGTGAAGCGCTTTATGAGCAGTTCTTC. Drawing the rest from reference TRBV2 and TRBJ2-1, the complete variable domain is EPEVTQTPSHQVTQMGQEVILRCVPISNHLYFYWYRQILGQKVEFLVSFYNNEISEKSEIFDDQFSVERPDGSNFTLKIRSTKLEDSAMYFCASSEALYEQFFGPGTRLTVL.

Comments on this clone: Other nucleotide sequences in the sample specify the same CDR3. The CDR3 DNA reads TGTGCCAGCAGACCCCAGGGGGAGTATGGCTACACCTTC. Protein product: CASRPQGEYGYTF. The V call is TRBV27, the J call TRBJ1-2; 7 bases fit TRBD1. The CDR3 has 13 amino acids. CDR1 is MNHEY, CDR2 SMNVEV, per germline (reference sequence). The J segment lost 5 bases and the V segment lost 6 bases, leaving 6 bases of the junction unmatched.

The chain joins TRBV5-1 to TRBJ2-5; possibly TRBD1 or TRBD2 for D (6 bases each). Deletions cut 4 bases from V and 5 bases from J, with 12 bases between. This CDR3 is 13 amino acids long. Germline CDR1 and CDR2: SGHRS and YFSETQ. The CDR3 sequence is CASSVPGAETQYF. The CDR3 nucleotides read TGCGCCAGCAGCGTGCCGGGGGCTGAGACCCAGTACTTC.

The rearrangement uses TRBV7-2 and TRBJ2-1; unclear D gene. Germline V gives CDR1 SGHTA, CDR2 FQGNSA. The CDR3 extends over 11 amino acids. Trimming removed 1 base at V and 9 bases at J, with 4 bases between. The CDR3 coding sequence is TGTGCCAGCAGCTTAGGTATTGAGCAGTTCTTC. It encodes CASSLGIEQFF.

The count of this clone is one. The chain employs TRBV28 and TRBJ1-2; TRBD1 matches 7 bases. The germline V gene has CDR1 MDHEN and CDR2 SYDVKM. The CDR3 contains 13 residues. Germline trimming cut 5 bases from V and 6 bases from J; bases unmatched to any gene: 6. The CDR3 loop reads CASSPDRLHGYTF. DNA for the CDR3: TGTGCCAGCAGTCCGGACAGGCTCCATGGCTACACCTTC.

CDR3 region: CASRAGGPIWTQYF. CDR3 DNA: TGTGCCAGCCGTGCGGGAGGGCCGATATGGACCCAGTACTTC. This rearrangement joins TRBV28 to TRBJ2-5; 9 nucleotides match TRBD2. Looked up from germline, CDR1 is MDHEN and CDR2 is SYDVKM. Germline trimming cut 8 bases from V and 7 bases from J; bases unmatched to any gene: 11. The CDR3 loop spans 14 amino acids.

The genes are TRBV7-2 and TRBJ1-2; D remains unclear. V gave up 1 base and J gave up 4 bases, with 10 bases separating them. Germline CDR1 reads SGHTA; CDR2 reads FQGNSA. This CDR3 region has 14 residues. The CDR3 loop is CASSLEQFSYGYTF. As DNA, the CDR3 is TGTGCCAGCAGCTTAGAACAGTTTAGCTATGGCTACACCTTC.

The rearrangement links TRBV5-1 to TRBJ1-5; D remains unclear. Germline-derived CDR1 and CDR2 are SGHRS and YFSETQ. The CDR3 totals 13 residues. Trimming stripped 0 bases from V and 7 bases from J, with 8 bases between. CDR3 sequence reads: CASSLAEGQPQHF. In nucleotides, the CDR3 is TGCGCCAGCAGCTTGGCCGAGGGCCAGCCCCAGCATTTT.

The DNA for the CDR3 is TGTGCCAGCAGCTTCAGGGACGGGACAGATACGCAGTATTTT. This encodes CASSFRDGTDTQYF. This chain joins TRBV5-4 and TRBJ2-3, with D perhaps matching TRBD1 or TRBD2 (5 bases each). Trimming left V 2 bases short and J 3 bases short, with 10 bases between. Germline values: CDR1 SGHNT, CDR2 YYREEE (reference sequence). The CDR3 contains 14 residues. Full variable domain (outside the CDR3, taken from reference TRBV5-4 and TRBJ2-3): ETGVTQSPTHLIKTRGQQVTLRCSSQSGHNTVSWYQQALGQGPQFIFQYYREEENGRGNFPPRFSGLQFPNYSSELNVNALELDDSALYLCASSFRDGTDTQYFGPGTRLTVL.